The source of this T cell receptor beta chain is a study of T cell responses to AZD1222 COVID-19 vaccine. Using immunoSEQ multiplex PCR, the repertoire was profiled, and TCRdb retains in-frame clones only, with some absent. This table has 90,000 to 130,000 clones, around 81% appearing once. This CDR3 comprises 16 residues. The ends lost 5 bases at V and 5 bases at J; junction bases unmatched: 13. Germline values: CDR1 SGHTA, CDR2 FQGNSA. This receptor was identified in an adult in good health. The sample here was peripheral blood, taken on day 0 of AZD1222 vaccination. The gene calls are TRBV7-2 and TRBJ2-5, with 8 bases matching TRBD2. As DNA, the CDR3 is TGTGCCAGCAGCCGGGGGGGTAGTCTGAATCAGGAGACCCAGTACTTC. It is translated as CASSRGGSLNQETQYF.